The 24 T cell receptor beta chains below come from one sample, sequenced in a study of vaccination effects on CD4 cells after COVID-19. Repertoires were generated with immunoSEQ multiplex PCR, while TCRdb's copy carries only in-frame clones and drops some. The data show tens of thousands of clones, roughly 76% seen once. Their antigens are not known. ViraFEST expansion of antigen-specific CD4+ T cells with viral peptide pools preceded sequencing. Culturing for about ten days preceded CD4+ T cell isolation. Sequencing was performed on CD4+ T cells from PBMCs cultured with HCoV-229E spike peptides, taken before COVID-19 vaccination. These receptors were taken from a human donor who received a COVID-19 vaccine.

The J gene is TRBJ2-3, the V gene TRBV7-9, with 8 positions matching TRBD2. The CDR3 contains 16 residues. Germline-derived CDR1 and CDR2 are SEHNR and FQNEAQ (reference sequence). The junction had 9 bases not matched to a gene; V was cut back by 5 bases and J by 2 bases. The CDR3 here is CASSLPGTRNTDTQYF. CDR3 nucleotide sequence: TGTGCCAGCAGCCTCCCCGGGACTAGAAACACAGATACGCAGTATTTT.

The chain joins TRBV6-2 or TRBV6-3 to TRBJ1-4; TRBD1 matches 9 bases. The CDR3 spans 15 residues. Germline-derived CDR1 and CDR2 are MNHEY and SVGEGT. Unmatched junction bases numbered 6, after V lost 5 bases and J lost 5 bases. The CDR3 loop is CASSLAGTGNEKLFF. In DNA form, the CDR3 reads TGTGCCAGCAGTCTTGCCGGGACAGGGAATGAAAAACTGTTTTTT.

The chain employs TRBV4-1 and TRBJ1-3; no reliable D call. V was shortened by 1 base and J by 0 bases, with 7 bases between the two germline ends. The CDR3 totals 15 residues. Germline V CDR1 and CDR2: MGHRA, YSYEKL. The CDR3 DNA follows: TGCGCCAGCAGCCAAGTGGCGAGCTCTGGAAACACCATATATTTT. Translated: CASSQVASSGNTIYF.

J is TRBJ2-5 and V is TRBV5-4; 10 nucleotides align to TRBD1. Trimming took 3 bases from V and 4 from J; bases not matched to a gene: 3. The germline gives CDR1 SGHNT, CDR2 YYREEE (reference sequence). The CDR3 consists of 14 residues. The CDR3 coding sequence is TGTGCCAGCAGCTCCAGGACAGGGGGAGAGACCCAGTACTTC. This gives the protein CASSSRTGGETQYF.

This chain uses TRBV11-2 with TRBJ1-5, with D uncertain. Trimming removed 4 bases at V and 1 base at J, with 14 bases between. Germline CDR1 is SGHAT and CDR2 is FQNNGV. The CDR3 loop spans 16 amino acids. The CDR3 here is CASSWTRRSSNQPQHF. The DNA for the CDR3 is TGTGCCAGCAGCTGGACTCGGAGGTCCAGCAATCAGCCCCAGCATTTT.

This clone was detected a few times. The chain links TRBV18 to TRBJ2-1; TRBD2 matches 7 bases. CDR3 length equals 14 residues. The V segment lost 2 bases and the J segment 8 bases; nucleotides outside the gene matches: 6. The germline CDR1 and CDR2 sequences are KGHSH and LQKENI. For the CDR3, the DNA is TGTGCCAGCTCACCAGTTAGGGGAGGGGATGAGCAGTTCTTC. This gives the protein CASSPVRGGDEQFF.

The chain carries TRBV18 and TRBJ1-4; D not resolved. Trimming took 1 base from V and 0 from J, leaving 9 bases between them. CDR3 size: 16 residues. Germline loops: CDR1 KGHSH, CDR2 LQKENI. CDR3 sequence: CASSPRTSTTNEKLFF. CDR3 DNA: TGTGCCAGCTCACCACGGACGTCTACAACTAATGAAAAACTGTTTTTT.

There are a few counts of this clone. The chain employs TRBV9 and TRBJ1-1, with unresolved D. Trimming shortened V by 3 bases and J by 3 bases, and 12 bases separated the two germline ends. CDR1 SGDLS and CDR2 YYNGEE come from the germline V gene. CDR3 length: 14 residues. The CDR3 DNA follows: TGTGCCAGCAGCGCGCTCCCCGACTACACTGAAGCTTTCTTT. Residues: CASSALPDYTEAFF.

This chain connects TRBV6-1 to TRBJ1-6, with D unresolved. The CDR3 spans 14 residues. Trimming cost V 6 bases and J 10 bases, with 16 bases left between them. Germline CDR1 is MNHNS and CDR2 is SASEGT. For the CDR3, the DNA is TGTGCCAGCAGCCCCCCAAGGCAAGGATCACCCCTCCACTTT. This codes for CASSPPRQGSPLHF.

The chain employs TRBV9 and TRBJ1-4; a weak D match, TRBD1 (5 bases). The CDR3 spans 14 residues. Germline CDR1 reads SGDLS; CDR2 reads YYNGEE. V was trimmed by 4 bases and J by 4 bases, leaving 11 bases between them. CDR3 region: CASSIQGDNEKLFF. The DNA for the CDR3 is TGTGCCAGCAGCATCCAGGGCGATAATGAAAAACTGTTTTTT.

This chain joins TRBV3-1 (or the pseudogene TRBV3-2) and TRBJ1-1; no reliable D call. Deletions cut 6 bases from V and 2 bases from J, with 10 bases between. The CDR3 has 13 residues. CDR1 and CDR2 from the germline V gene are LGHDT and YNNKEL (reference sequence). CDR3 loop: CASRRGLNTEAFF. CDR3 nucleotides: TGTGCCAGCAGACGCGGACTCAACACTGAAGCTTTCTTT.

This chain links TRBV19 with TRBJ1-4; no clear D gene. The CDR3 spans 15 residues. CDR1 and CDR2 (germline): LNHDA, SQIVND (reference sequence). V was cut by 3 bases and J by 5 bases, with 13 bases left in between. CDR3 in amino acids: CASSIGPDQNEKLFF. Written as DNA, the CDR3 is TGTGCCAGTAGTATTGGGCCCGACCAAAATGAAAAACTGTTTTTT.

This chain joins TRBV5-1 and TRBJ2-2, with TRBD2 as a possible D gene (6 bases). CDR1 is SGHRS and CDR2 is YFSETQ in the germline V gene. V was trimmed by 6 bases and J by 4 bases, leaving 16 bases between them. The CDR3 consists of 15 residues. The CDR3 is CASTLLGGGTGELFF. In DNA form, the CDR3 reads TGCGCCAGCACCCTCTTGGGAGGCGGCACCGGGGAGCTGTTTTTT.

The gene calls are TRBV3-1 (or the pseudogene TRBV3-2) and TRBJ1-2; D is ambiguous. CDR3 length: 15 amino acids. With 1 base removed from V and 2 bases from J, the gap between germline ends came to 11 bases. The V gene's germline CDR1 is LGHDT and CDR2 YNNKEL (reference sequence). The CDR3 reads CASSQGATDNYGYTF. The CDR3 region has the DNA TGTGCCAGCAGCCAAGGTGCCACAGACAACTATGGCTACACCTTC.

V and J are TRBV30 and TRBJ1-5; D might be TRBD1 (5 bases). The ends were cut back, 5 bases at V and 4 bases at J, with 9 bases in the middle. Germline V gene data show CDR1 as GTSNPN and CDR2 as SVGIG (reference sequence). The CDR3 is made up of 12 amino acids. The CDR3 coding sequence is TGTGCCTGGTCGGGACGAAATCAGCCCCAGCATTTT. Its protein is CAWSGRNQPQHF.

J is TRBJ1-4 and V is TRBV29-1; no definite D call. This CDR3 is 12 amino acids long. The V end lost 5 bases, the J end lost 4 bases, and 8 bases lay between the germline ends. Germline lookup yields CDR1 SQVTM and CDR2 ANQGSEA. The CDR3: CSVLLFNEKLFF. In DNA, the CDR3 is TGCAGCGTTTTACTGTTTAATGAAAAACTGTTTTTT. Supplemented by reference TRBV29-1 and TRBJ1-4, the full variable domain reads SAVISQKPSRDICQRGTSLTIQCQVDSQVTMMFWYRQQPGQSLTLIATANQGSEATYESGFVIDKFPISRPNLTFSTLTVSNMSPEDSSIYLCSVLLFNEKLFFGSGTQLSVL.

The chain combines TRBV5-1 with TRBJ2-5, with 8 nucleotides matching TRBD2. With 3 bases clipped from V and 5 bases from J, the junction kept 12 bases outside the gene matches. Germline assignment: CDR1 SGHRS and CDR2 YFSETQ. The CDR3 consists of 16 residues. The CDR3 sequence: CASSYSGGGTYETQYF. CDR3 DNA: TGCGCCAGCAGCTACTCGGGGGGGGGTACGTACGAGACCCAGTACTTC.

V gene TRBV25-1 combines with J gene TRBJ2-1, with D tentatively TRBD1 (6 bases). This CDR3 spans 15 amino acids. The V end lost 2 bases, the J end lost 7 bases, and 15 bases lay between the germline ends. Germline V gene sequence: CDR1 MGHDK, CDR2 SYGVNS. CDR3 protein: CASSEPGHLFNEQFF. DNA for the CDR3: TGTGCCAGCAGTGAACCGGGACACCTCTTTAATGAGCAGTTCTTC.

The CDR3 reads CASSYPDQETQYF. The CDR3, as DNA: TGTGCCAGCAGTTATCCAGACCAAGAGACCCAGTACTTC. V and J are TRBV6-5 and TRBJ2-5; D is unclear. This CDR3 is 13 amino acids long. From germline, CDR1 is MNHEY and CDR2 SVGAGI. Trimming cost V 3 bases and J 0 bases, with 5 bases left between them.

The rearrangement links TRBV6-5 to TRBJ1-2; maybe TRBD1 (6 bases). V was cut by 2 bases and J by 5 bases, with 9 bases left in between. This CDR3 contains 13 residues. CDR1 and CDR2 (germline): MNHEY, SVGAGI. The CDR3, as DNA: TGTGCCAGCAGTTACGCCAGGGGTTATGGCTACACCTTC. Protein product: CASSYARGYGYTF.

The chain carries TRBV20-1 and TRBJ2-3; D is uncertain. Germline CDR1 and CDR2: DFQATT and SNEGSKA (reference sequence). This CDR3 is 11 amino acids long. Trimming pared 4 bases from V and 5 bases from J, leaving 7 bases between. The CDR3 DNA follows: TGCAGTGCTATGGTGGGAGATACGCAGTATTTT. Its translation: CSAMVGDTQYF.

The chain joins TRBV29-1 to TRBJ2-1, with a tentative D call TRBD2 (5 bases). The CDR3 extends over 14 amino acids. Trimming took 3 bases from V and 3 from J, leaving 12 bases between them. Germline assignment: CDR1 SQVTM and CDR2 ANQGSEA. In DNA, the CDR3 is TGCAGCGTTGATGGAGCGGACTTCTACAATGAGCAGTTCTTC. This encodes CSVDGADFYNEQFF.

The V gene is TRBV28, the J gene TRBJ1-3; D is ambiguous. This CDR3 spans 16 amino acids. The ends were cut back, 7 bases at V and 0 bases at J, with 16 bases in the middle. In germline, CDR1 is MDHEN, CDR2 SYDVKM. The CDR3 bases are TGTGCCAGCATCAGAGGTGGGGTTCCCTCTGGAAACACCATATATTTT. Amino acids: CASIRGGVPSGNTIYF.

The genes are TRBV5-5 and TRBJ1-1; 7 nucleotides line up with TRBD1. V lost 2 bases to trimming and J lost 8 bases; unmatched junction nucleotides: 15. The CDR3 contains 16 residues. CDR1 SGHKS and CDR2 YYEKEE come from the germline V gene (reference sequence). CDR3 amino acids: CASSFPHPGQSREAFF. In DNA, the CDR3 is TGTGCCAGCAGCTTCCCCCATCCGGGACAGTCGCGAGAAGCTTTCTTT.